The 28 T cell receptor beta chains in this list originate from one sample, sequenced in a study of cytomegalovirus exposure and HLA in healthy donors. It was with 60 Vbeta and 13 Jbeta primers that the PCR ran. The assay was immunoSEQ multiplex PCR, and TCRdb's table has in-frame clones only and misses some. The sample has approximately 220,000 clones, 70% to 80% seen once. Specimen: PBMCs. These receptors all come from a woman aged 30 to 39 in good health and CMV-seronegative.

The chain couples TRBV7-9 to TRBJ2-2; 8 nucleotides line up with TRBD2. The germline V gene encodes CDR1 SEHNR and CDR2 FQNEAQ (reference sequence). V was pared by 5 bases and J by 6 bases, with 11 bases of the junction left unmatched. The CDR3 is 16 residues long. DNA for the CDR3: TGTGCCAGCAGCATAGTTACGGGAGGGCCTTCCGGGGAGCTGTTTTTT. As protein: CASSIVTGGPSGELFF. Full variable domain (remainder filled in from reference TRBV7-9 and TRBJ2-2): DTGVSQNPRHKITKRGQNVTFRCDPISEHNRLYWYRQTLGQGPEFLTYFQNEAQLEKSRLLSDRFSAERPKGSFSTLEIQRTEQGDSAMYLCASSIVTGGPSGELFFGEGSRLTVL.

The chain is built from TRBV29-1 and TRBJ1-2; 10 bases are shared with TRBD1. CDR1 SQVTM and CDR2 ANQGSEA come from the germline V gene. There are 13 residues in the CDR3. V dropped 6 bases and J dropped 3; count of bases not matched to a gene: 4. CDR3 region: CSVMTGGDYGYTF. The CDR3 nucleotides are TGCAGCGTGATGACAGGGGGCGACTATGGCTACACCTTC.

The rearrangement joins TRBV6-6 to TRBJ1-2, with 8 nucleotides matching TRBD1. CDR1 is MNHNY and CDR2 is SVGAGI in the germline V gene (reference sequence). The CDR3 loop spans 13 amino acids. J gave up 4 bases and V 8 bases, and 6 bases lay outside the gene matches. In DNA, the CDR3 is TGTGCCAGCGGACAGGGCGGATCCTATGGCTACACCTTC. It translates to CASGQGGSYGYTF.

This chain joins TRBV4-1 and TRBJ1-2, with D unresolved. The germline gives CDR1 MGHRA, CDR2 YSYEKL. V dropped 1 base and J dropped 6 bases, with 9 bases sitting between them. CDR3 length: 13 amino acids. The CDR3 here is CASSQVGHHGYTF. The CDR3 DNA follows: TGCGCCAGCAGCCAAGTTGGGCACCATGGCTACACCTTC.

V and J are TRBV6-5 and TRBJ1-2; the match to TRBD1 covers 8 bases. The V gene end was trimmed by 7 bases and the J gene end by 6 bases; junction bases not matched to a gene: 7. The CDR3 runs 13 residues. Germline CDR1 is MNHEY and CDR2 is SVGAGI. The CDR3 nucleotides read TGTGCCAGCACCCAACAGGGGGGGGATGGCTACACCTTC. Protein: CASTQQGGDGYTF.

V usage is TRBV6-5 and J usage is TRBJ1-2; 7 bases are a match to TRBD1. Trimming cost V 0 bases and J 8 bases; bases outside gene matches: 6. Germline lookup yields CDR1 MNHEY and CDR2 SVGAGI. This CDR3 is built from 14 residues. This CDR3 is CASSYSAGGKGYTF. Here the CDR3 DNA reads TGTGCCAGCAGTTACTCTGCAGGGGGTAAAGGCTACACCTTC.

V and J are TRBV13 and TRBJ2-5; D is uncertain. The closer fit of TRBJ2-7 to the DNA end suggests the J call may be wrong. CDR1 is PRHDT and CDR2 is FYEKMQ in the germline V gene (reference sequence). The CDR3 consists of 13 residues. CDR3 residues: CASSSEADYEQYF. CDR3 nucleotides: TGTGCCAGCAGCTCAGAGGCGGATTACGAGCAGTACTTC.

Note on this clone: A junction boundary mismatches the germline segment, possibly from a read error. CDR3 nucleotides: TGTGGCAGCAGCTTAGTCCCGGGACAGGGGAGCACAGATACGCAGTATTTT. This codes for CGSSLVPGQGSTDTQYF. This rearrangement joins TRBV11-2 to TRBJ2-3; TRBD1 aligns across 10 bases. The CDR3 is made up of 17 amino acids. Germline V gene lookup returns CDR1 SGHAT and CDR2 FQNNGV.

The V call is TRBV6-1, the J call TRBJ1-1, with TRBD1 matching 9 bases. The CDR3 has 15 amino acids. V dropped 5 bases and J dropped 3; count of bases not matched to a gene: 7. Germline V gives CDR1 MNHNS, CDR2 SASEGT. CDR3 region: CASSRTGTGYTEAFF. The CDR3 coding sequence is TGTGCCAGCAGTCGGACCGGGACAGGGTACACTGAAGCTTTCTTT.

This clone has just one count. The chain carries TRBV11-3 and TRBJ1-2; D is unclear. Germline V CDR1 and CDR2: SGHNT, YENEEA. The V and J ends lost 5 bases and 2 bases respectively, with 15 bases between them. The CDR3 extends over 15 amino acids. CDR3 sequence reads: CASSPGEASNYGYTF. CDR3 in DNA: TGTGCCAGCAGCCCCGGGGAGGCCTCAAACTATGGCTACACCTTC.

There are a few counts of this clone. Compared with germline, one end of the junction differs, possibly owing to a read error. The CDR3: CASSYEGGQGLRF. CDR3 nucleotides: TGTGCCAGCAGTTACGAAGGGGGACAGGGGCTGAGATTT. The chain carries TRBV6-5 and TRBJ1-1; 10 nucleotides agree with TRBD1. CDR1 MNHEY and CDR2 SVGAGI come from the germline V gene. CDR3 length equals 13 residues.

V is TRBV27 and J is TRBJ1-4, with no clear D. Germline V gene sequence: CDR1 MNHEY, CDR2 SMNVEV (reference sequence). The CDR3 is 15 amino acids. Trimming took off 6 bases at V and 5 bases at J, with 16 bases between the two ends. In DNA form, the CDR3 reads TGTGCCAGCAGACGGATGGGGAGAGGGAATGAAAAACTGTTTTTT. This sequence encodes CASRRMGRGNEKLFF.

The chain carries TRBV4-1 and TRBJ2-4; no clear D gene. The CDR3 covers 19 residues. CDR1 and CDR2 (germline): MGHRA, YSYEKL. Deletions cut 3 bases from V and 0 bases from J, with 21 bases between. The DNA for the CDR3 is TGCGCCAGCAGCCACACGAATAGATTGGGCAGGTCAGCCAAAAACATTCAGTACTTC. It encodes CASSHTNRLGRSAKNIQYF.

In this sample, this clone turned up once. The gene calls are TRBV6-1 and TRBJ1-1; 7 bases fit TRBD1. The CDR3 is made up of 13 amino acids. From germline, CDR1 is MNHNS and CDR2 SASEGT. V was clipped by 6 bases and J by 1 base; unmatched bases: 2. The CDR3 coding sequence is TGTGCCAGCAGGAGGACAGGGAACACTGAAGCTTTCTTT. This codes for CASRRTGNTEAFF.

The chain recombines TRBV6-5 with TRBJ2-2, with 7 bases fitting TRBD1. The CDR3 is made up of 14 amino acids. Looked up from germline, CDR1 is MNHEY and CDR2 is SVGAGI. Losses at the gene ends were 10 bases for V and 4 bases for J; bases not matched to a gene: 9. CDR3: CATRQGKGTGELFF. CDR3 nucleotides: TGTGCCACCAGACAGGGAAAGGGCACCGGGGAGCTGTTTTTT.

This chain links TRBV27 with TRBJ1-1, with TRBD1 matching 8 bases. This CDR3 contains 16 residues. V lost 6 bases to trimming and J lost 5 bases; unmatched junction nucleotides: 14. Germline V CDR1 and CDR2: MNHEY, SMNVEV (reference sequence). The CDR3: CASSRIFGQGPTEAFF. The CDR3 DNA sequence: TGTGCCAGCAGCCGAATATTTGGACAGGGTCCAACTGAAGCTTTCTTT.

This clone was counted a few times. The V gene is TRBV23-1, the J gene TRBJ1-5, with 7 nucleotides matching TRBD1. TRBV23-1 is an ORF, with its function uncertain. This CDR3 spans 14 amino acids. V lost 7 bases, J lost 6 bases, and 9 bases stayed unmatched. The CDR3 nucleotides are TGCGCCAGCACCGACGACAGGGTGGGTCAGCCCCAGCATTTT. The encoded protein is CASTDDRVGQPQHF.

This clone appeared a few times. The V and J genes are TRBV11-2 and TRBJ1-1, with D unclear. V was cut by 0 bases and J by 2 bases, with 13 bases left in between. Per germline, CDR1 SGHAT and CDR2 FQNNGV. The CDR3 has 16 residues. CDR3 nucleotide sequence: TGTGCCAGCAGCTTAGAAATGGGGAGGAGAAACACTGAAGCTTTCTTT. Translating it yields CASSLEMGRRNTEAFF.

The table lists this clone with a few counts. The rearrangement joins TRBV6-1 to TRBJ1-4; D is ambiguous. In germline, CDR1 is MNHNS, CDR2 SASEGT. This CDR3 is 13 amino acids long. V lost 2 bases, J lost 6 bases, and 7 bases lay in between. CDR3 amino acids: CASSEKEHEKLFF. As DNA, the CDR3 is TGTGCCAGCAGTGAAAAGGAGCATGAAAAACTGTTTTTT.

The genes are TRBV10-1 and TRBJ1-1, with D unclear. The germline V gene encodes CDR1 WNHNN and CDR2 SYGVQD (reference sequence). The CDR3 is made up of 14 amino acids. V was cut by 3 bases and J by 0 bases, with 8 bases left in between. CDR3: CASSEDRMNTEAFF. The DNA for the CDR3 is TGCGCCAGCAGTGAAGATAGAATGAACACTGAAGCTTTCTTT.

V gene TRBV2 combines with J gene TRBJ2-3; 7 bases are shared with TRBD1. J lost 0 bases, V lost 0 bases, and 3 bases had no gene match. The CDR3 totals 16 residues. Germline CDR1 SNHLY, CDR2 FYNNEI. CDR3 nucleotides: TGTGCCAGCAGTGAAGCAGGGGGCCCTAGCACAGATACGCAGTATTTT. Protein: CASSEAGGPSTDTQYF.

This sequence joins TRBV11-3 and TRBJ2-1; weak D call: TRBD1 (5 bases). Trimming left V 8 bases short and J 7 bases short, with 18 bases between. Germline V lookup: CDR1 SGHNT, CDR2 YENEEA. This CDR3 spans 14 amino acids. CDR3 loop: CASRSPRVGNEQFF. CDR3 nucleotide sequence: TGTGCCAGCCGCTCCCCCAGGGTAGGGAATGAGCAGTTCTTC. The variable domain in full, with the rest retrieved from reference TRBV11-3 and TRBJ2-1, is EAGVVQSPRYKIIEKKQPVAFWCNPISGHNTLYWYLQNLGQGPELLIRYENEEAVDDSQLPKDRFSAERLKGVDSTLKIQPAELGDSAVYLCASRSPRVGNEQFFGPGTRLTVL.

The V gene is TRBV18, the J gene TRBJ1-1, with 8 bases lining up with TRBD1. This CDR3 comprises 14 residues. The J segment lost 8 bases and the V segment lost 6 bases, leaving 11 bases of the junction unmatched. CDR1 and CDR2 from the germline V gene are KGHSH and LQKENI. Here the CDR3 reads CASSRGGDRGEAFF. DNA for the CDR3: TGTGCCAGCTCGAGGGGGGGTGACAGGGGCGAAGCTTTCTTT.

The chain recombines TRBV7-9 with TRBJ1-1, with TRBD1 as a possible D gene (5 bases). The CDR3 sequence is 15 residues long. Per germline, CDR1 SEHNR and CDR2 FQNEAQ (reference sequence). Deletions cut 5 bases from V and 1 base from J, with 14 bases between. The CDR3 nucleotides are TGTGCCAGCAGCCCCCGGGGGAAATCGAACACTGAAGCTTTCTTT. Protein sequence: CASSPRGKSNTEAFF.

The chain uses TRBV7-2 and TRBJ2-3; 8 positions agree with TRBD1. Looked up from germline, CDR1 is SGHTA and CDR2 is FQGNSA. With 2 bases clipped from V and 6 bases from J, the junction kept 7 bases outside the gene matches. The CDR3 extends over 15 amino acids. The DNA for the CDR3 is TGTGCCAGCAGCTTATCAGGGGGCAGGATCGATACGCAGTATTTT. Translated: CASSLSGGRIDTQYF.

The rearrangement uses TRBV30 and TRBJ1-2, with TRBD1 identical over 11 bases. CDR1 GTSNPN and CDR2 SVGIG come from the germline V gene (reference sequence). With 4 bases clipped from V and 8 bases from J, the junction kept 9 bases outside the gene matches. This CDR3 has 14 residues. The CDR3 loop is CAWIRTGGLRGYTF. DNA of the CDR3: TGTGCCTGGATTCGGACAGGGGGCTTGCGGGGCTACACCTTC.

The V call is TRBV10-3, the J call TRBJ2-7, with D perhaps TRBD1 (5 bases). CDR3 size: 14 residues. Germline V gives CDR1 ENHRY, CDR2 SYGVKD. The V and J ends lost 0 bases and 5 bases respectively, with 11 bases between them. CDR3 bases: TGTGCCATCAGTGAGTCAGGGCAGGGAAACGAGCAGTACTTC. It codes for CAISESGQGNEQYF.

This sequence joins TRBV5-5 and TRBJ2-7; TRBD1 matches at 9 bases. Per the germline V gene, CDR1 is SGHKS and CDR2 is YYEKEE (reference sequence). V was clipped by 6 bases and J by 4 bases; unmatched bases: 5. The CDR3 has 13 amino acids. CDR3 coding DNA: TGTGCCAGCATCCCCGGGACAGGGTACGAGCAGTACTTC. It translates to CASIPGTGYEQYF.